This T cell receptor (beta chain) was captured in a study of blood T cell repertoires in COVID-19. Trimming cost V 5 bases and J 0 bases, with 11 bases left between them. The CDR3 runs to 15 residues. CDR1 and CDR2 from the germline V gene are SGHTA and FQGTGA. Those enrolled, adults aged 18 to 89 years, came from around 25 US areas. Cohorts were based on clinical histories the participants reported. In Cohort 3, a recovered donor had either two negative PCRs, clearance, or symptom resolution. In the original workflow: Quantification of nucleated cells was approximated via reference gene primer amplification. Profiled with immunoSEQ multiplex PCR; TCRdb holds only in-frame clones, not every one. That table is the source of V, J and clone size, and D and trimming were worked out from the DNA. The sample shows 130,000 or so clones, around 83% of them seen only once.

Sequenced sample: PBMCs or T cells enriched from blood (not recorded which). This receptor was obtained from a woman in her twenties or thirties who had recovered from COVID-19. The rearrangement uses TRBV7-3 and TRBJ2-1, with D hard to call. The CDR3 region is CASSRRSTSYNEQFF. CDR3 nucleotide sequence: TGTGCCAGCAGCCGCCGGAGCACCTCCTACAATGAGCAGTTCTTC.